The present entry profiles one TCR beta chain with its context. Here immunoSEQ multiplex PCR was the method, and the copy in TCRdb shows in-frame clones only, minus some. The table lists hundreds of thousands of clones, 75% to 90% of them singletons. From germline, CDR1 is WSHSY and CDR2 SAAADI. Trimming stripped 6 bases from V and 0 bases from J, with 8 bases between. CDR3 length: 14 residues. This specimen comes from a study of blood T cell repertoires in COVID-19. Study at large: Sites in the United States, Italy and Spain provided acute and convalescent COVID-19 samples.

The sample comprised peripheral blood. The chain uses TRBV10-2 and TRBJ1-4, with D perhaps matching TRBD1 (5 bases). The receptor's source is a woman in her 70s with COVID-19, enrolled during active disease. The CDR3 reads CASRTETTNEKLFF. For the CDR3, the DNA is TGCGCCAGCAGGACAGAGACAACTAATGAAAAACTGTTTTTT.